One sample yielded the 10 T cell receptor beta chains listed below, sequenced in a study of T-cell reconstitution after alpha-beta-depleted transplantation in children. Unique molecular identifiers were built into the TCRbeta library. One entry per CDR3 protein, called by TCRdb with MiXCR from the PCR reads. The sample contains fewer than 550,000 distinct CDR3 sequences, 11% of which appear only once. Sequenced here: PBMCs from the stem cell graft donor, sampled from the stem cell graft. These receptors all stem from a human donor who donated a stem cell graft to a child with acute myeloid leukemia.

As DNA, the CDR3 is TGTGCCAGCAGTGAATCAGCCGGGTTTCGCTTCTTC. Protein sequence: CASSESAGFRFF. The J gene is TRBJ2-1, the V gene TRBV25-1, with D uncertain. V was pared by 1 base and J by 16 bases, with 14 bases between. Looked up from germline, CDR1 is MGHDK and CDR2 is SYGVNS. The length of the CDR3 is 12 residues.

The sample holds a few counts of this clonotype. J is TRBJ1-5 and V is TRBV5-1; TRBD1 aligns across 7 bases. The ends lost 0 bases at V and 3 bases at J; junction bases unmatched: 3. This CDR3 is built from 15 residues. CDR1 SGHRS and CDR2 YFSETQ come from the germline V gene. The CDR3 region has the DNA TGCGCCAGCAGCTTGGCCGGGACAGCCAATCAGCCCCAGCATTTT. Translation gives CASSLAGTANQPQHF.

The sample holds a few counts of this clonotype. The chain is built from TRBV7-3 and TRBJ2-1, with 9 nucleotides matching TRBD2. The CDR3 contains 15 residues. The ends lost 2 bases at V and 6 bases at J; junction bases unmatched: 5. The germline V gene has CDR1 SGHTA and CDR2 FQGTGA. The CDR3 spells CASSLSASGTNEQFF. The CDR3 DNA follows: TGTGCCAGCAGCTTATCGGCTAGCGGGACCAATGAGCAGTTCTTC.

This clonotype was observed a handful of times. J is TRBJ2-4 and V is TRBV12-3 or TRBV12-4; D is perhaps TRBD1 (5 bases). The CDR3 spans 16 residues. V lost 5 bases, J lost 0 bases, and 14 bases lay in between. The DNA of the CDR3 is TGTGCCAGCAGTCCCTCAGGGATATCAGCCAAAAACATTCAGTACTTC. Protein sequence: CASSPSGISAKNIQYF.

The table lists this clonotype with a few counts. The chain carries TRBV12-3 or TRBV12-4 and TRBJ2-1; no reliable D call. Trimming cost V 1 base and J 6 bases, with 7 bases left between them. CDR3 length: 13 residues. DNA of the CDR3: TGTGCCAGCAGTTTAGGAGTCATCAATGAGCAGTTCTTC. This encodes CASSLGVINEQFF.

This clonotype was observed a few times. This rearrangement joins TRBV7-3 to TRBJ2-1, with D uncertain. CDR3 length equals 16 residues. V was cut by 0 bases and J by 0 bases, with 9 bases left in between. Germline V gene lookup returns CDR1 SGHTA and CDR2 FQGTGA. CDR3 sequence reads: CASSLTSWDSYNEQFF. For the CDR3, the DNA is TGTGCCAGCAGCTTAACTTCCTGGGACTCCTACAATGAGCAGTTCTTC.

This clonotype was observed a handful of times. This chain connects TRBV13 to TRBJ1-1; D is ambiguous. Germline lookup yields CDR1 PRHDT and CDR2 FYEKMQ (reference sequence). This CDR3 spans 11 amino acids. The V end was cut by 5 bases, the J end by 7 bases, with 8 bases between. The CDR3 DNA is TGTGCCAGCAGCGGAAGTAGTGAAGCTTTCTTT. Translating gives CASSGSSEAFF.

This clonotype was recorded a few times. Written as DNA, the CDR3 is TGCAGTGCTAGAGGCCCCCGGCGCAATGAGCAGTTCTTC. This sequence encodes CSARGPRRNEQFF. The chain links TRBV20-1 to TRBJ2-1; D ambiguous. Germline CDR1 DFQATT, CDR2 SNEGSKA (reference sequence). This CDR3 contains 13 residues. V lost 1 base, J lost 6 bases, and 10 bases lay in between.

This sequence joins TRBV27 and TRBJ2-7; D is unresolved. CDR1 and CDR2 (germline): MNHEY, SMNVEV (reference sequence). V lost 5 bases and J 3 bases, leaving 14 bases between the germline ends. CDR3 length: 14 amino acids. The CDR3 sequence is CASSPIPNSYEQYV. The DNA for the CDR3 is TGTGCCAGCAGTCCCATCCCGAACAGCTACGAGCAGTACGTC.

This chain uses TRBV14 with TRBJ2-5, with D hard to call. The V gene lost 0 bases and the J gene lost 5 bases, with 10 bases spanning the gap. The germline gives CDR1 SGHDN, CDR2 FVKESK. The length of the CDR3 is 14 residues. The CDR3 nucleotides read TGTGCCAGCAGCCAAGAGTTGTTAAGGGAGACCCAGTACTTC. Its translation: CASSQELLRETQYF.